Each of the 24 T cell receptor beta chains below was sequenced from the same sample in a study of cytomegalovirus exposure and HLA in healthy donors. The PCR made use of 60 Vbeta and 13 Jbeta primers. The protocol was immunoSEQ multiplex PCR, while the TCRdb copy is restricted to in-frame clones and leaves out a portion. Among roughly 190,000 clones listed, 81% were seen once. The sequencing input was PBMCs. These receptors were obtained from a man aged 35 to 55 in good health and CMV-seropositive.

The V and J genes are TRBV6-6 and TRBJ2-3; D call uncertain. Trimming pared 6 bases from V and 4 bases from J, leaving 11 bases between. The CDR3 runs to 13 residues. Germline CDR1 and CDR2: MNHNY and SVGAGI (reference sequence). The CDR3 region is CASSLLPPDTQYF. The DNA of the CDR3 is TGTGCCAGCAGCCTTCTTCCCCCAGATACGCAGTATTTT.

The V call is TRBV5-1, the J call TRBJ1-2, with 8 bases matching TRBD1. The V segment lost 0 bases and the J segment 1 base; nucleotides outside the gene matches: 8. This CDR3 region has 17 residues. CDR1 is SGHRS, CDR2 YFSETQ, per germline. The CDR3 bases are TGCGCCAGCAGCTTGGGGGCTGGGACAGGCCTTAACTATGGCTACACCTTC. Residues: CASSLGAGTGLNYGYTF.

This chain joins TRBV4-2 and TRBJ2-7, with D perhaps TRBD1 (5 bases). This CDR3 has 16 residues. CDR1 is LGHNA, CDR2 YNFKEQ, per germline. With 5 bases removed from V and 4 bases from J, the gap between germline ends came to 21 bases. The CDR3 DNA is TGTGCCAGCAGCTCTGGCCTCCTATCTGGGGCTTACGAGCAGTACTTC. Encoded protein: CASSSGLLSGAYEQYF.

This chain uses TRBV29-1 with TRBJ1-1; weak D call: TRBD1 (6 bases). Germline loops: CDR1 SQVTM, CDR2 ANQGSEA. This CDR3 region has 15 residues. V was cut by 3 bases and J by 1 base, with 15 bases left in between. The CDR3 region has the DNA TGCAGCGTTGAGACCCCCACAGGGAGGAACACTGAAGCTTTCTTT. Its protein is CSVETPTGRNTEAFF. The full variable domain, rest sourced from reference TRBV29-1 and TRBJ1-1, is SAVISQKPSRDICQRGTSLTIQCQVDSQVTMMFWYRQQPGQSLTLIATANQGSEATYESGFVIDKFPISRPNLTFSTLTVSNMSPEDSSIYLCSVETPTGRNTEAFFGQGTRLTVV.

In DNA, the CDR3 is TGTGCCAGCCGAGGGGGGGCGAGGAACTACGAGCAGTACTTC. This encodes CASRGGARNYEQYF. The chain couples TRBV28 to TRBJ2-7; tentative D call: TRBD2 (7 bases). This CDR3 region has 14 residues. In germline, CDR1 is MDHEN, CDR2 SYDVKM. Trimming stripped 8 bases from V and 3 bases from J, with 17 bases between. Using reference TRBV28 and TRBJ2-7 for the parts outside the CDR3, the full variable domain is DVKVTQSSRYLVKRTGEKVFLECVQDMDHENMFWYRQDPGLGLRLIYFSYDVKMKEKGDIPEGYSVSREKKERFSLILESASTNQTSMYLCASRGGARNYEQYFGPGTRLTVT.

The chain combines TRBV28 with TRBJ1-2, with no clear D. The germline V gene encodes CDR1 MDHEN and CDR2 SYDVKM. V gave up 6 bases and J gave up 5 bases, with 16 bases separating them. The CDR3 is 14 residues long. CDR3 residues: CASRPGREVYGYTF. Here the CDR3 DNA reads TGTGCCAGCAGGCCCGGTCGGGAGGTGTATGGCTACACCTTC.

V gene TRBV7-2 combines with J gene TRBJ1-1, with D unclear. Germline CDR1 is SGHTA and CDR2 is FQGNSA. V gave up 5 bases and J gave up 5 bases, with 12 bases separating them. This CDR3 is built from 13 residues. The CDR3 region is CASSTDTGTEAFF. In DNA form, the CDR3 reads TGTGCCAGCAGCACAGACACGGGGACTGAAGCTTTCTTT.

The gene calls are TRBV6-6 and TRBJ1-6, with 9 bases identical to TRBD1. Germline V lookup: CDR1 MNHNY, CDR2 SVGAGI (reference sequence). Trimming cost V 8 bases and J 8 bases; bases outside gene matches: 4. This CDR3 is 13 amino acids long. CDR3 region: CASRDRGDSPLHF. The CDR3 nucleotides read TGTGCCAGCCGCGACAGGGGGGATTCACCCCTCCACTTT.

The chain carries TRBV18 and TRBJ1-1; D is uncertain. Germline CDR1 and CDR2: KGHSH and LQKENI. V dropped 6 bases and J dropped 1 base, with 18 bases sitting between them. The CDR3 contains 16 residues. The CDR3 DNA reads TGTGCCAGCTCCCCCACAGCCTTTATCGGGAACACTGAAGCTTTCTTT. Protein product: CASSPTAFIGNTEAFF.

The chain uses TRBV5-1 and TRBJ2-2, with a tentative D call TRBD2 (6 bases). CDR1 and CDR2 from the germline V gene are SGHRS and YFSETQ. The CDR3 is 14 amino acids. The germline V and J ends were trimmed by 0 bases and 5 bases, with 8 bases remaining between them. CDR3 region: CASSLGGETGELFF. As DNA, the CDR3 is TGCGCCAGCAGCTTGGGCGGGGAGACCGGGGAGCTGTTTTTT.

The chain joins TRBV7-9 to TRBJ1-4, with a possible D match to TRBD1 (6 bases). V was pared by 5 bases and J by 8 bases, with 15 bases between. This CDR3 is 14 amino acids long. Looked up from germline, CDR1 is SEHNR and CDR2 is FQNEAQ (reference sequence). Written as DNA, the CDR3 is TGTGCCAGCAGCCCCACAGGGAGGGAGGAAAAACTGTTTTTT. Residues: CASSPTGREEKLFF.

V usage is TRBV6-5 and J usage is TRBJ2-5; D may be TRBD1 (6 bases). V was shortened by 0 bases and J by 1 base, with 9 bases between the two germline ends. The CDR3 spans 15 residues. From germline, CDR1 is MNHEY and CDR2 SVGAGI. The CDR3 loop is CASSYSPDSQETQYF. The DNA for the CDR3 is TGTGCCAGCAGTTACTCGCCGGACAGCCAAGAGACCCAGTACTTC.

The rearrangement joins TRBV10-3 to TRBJ1-3; tentative D call: TRBD1 (6 bases). This CDR3 spans 14 amino acids. Germline V CDR1 and CDR2: ENHRY, SYGVKD. Trimming removed 6 bases from V and 0 bases from J, with 9 bases in between. The CDR3, as DNA: TGTGCCATCAGCCGGACAGACTCTGGAAACACCATATATTTT. This codes for CAISRTDSGNTIYF.

The V gene is TRBV4-3, the J gene TRBJ2-1; 8 nucleotides agree with TRBD1. Trimming at V came to 0 bases and at J to 12 bases, leaving 10 bases not matched to a gene. This CDR3 is 15 amino acids long. Per the germline V gene, CDR1 is LGHNA and CDR2 is YSLEER. CDR3 sequence reads: CASSQDRTGRWWQFF. CDR3 DNA sequence: TGCGCCAGCAGCCAAGACAGGACAGGGCGGTGGTGGCAGTTCTTC.

DNA of the CDR3: TGTGCCAGCAGCCCCAGGGAAGCTGGAAACACCATATATTTT. This encodes CASSPREAGNTIYF. The V call is TRBV6-5, the J call TRBJ1-3, with D maybe TRBD1 (5 bases). Trimming shortened V by 6 bases and J by 2 bases, and 11 bases separated the two germline ends. The CDR3 length is 14 residues. Germline values: CDR1 MNHEY, CDR2 SVGAGI.

This chain joins TRBV28 and TRBJ2-7; 10 positions match TRBD1. The J segment lost 0 bases and the V segment lost 1 base, leaving 15 bases of the junction unmatched. The V gene's germline CDR1 is MDHEN and CDR2 SYDVKM. This CDR3 has 20 amino acids. The CDR3 here is CASSLLSGLTGGDSSYEQYF. The DNA for the CDR3 is TGTGCCAGCAGTTTATTGTCGGGTCTGACAGGGGGCGATAGCTCCTACGAGCAGTACTTC.

The chain links TRBV4-1 to TRBJ2-7, with 10 bases lining up with TRBD2. Germline trimming cut 3 bases from V and 0 bases from J; bases unmatched to any gene: 5. Germline V gene data show CDR1 as MGHRA and CDR2 as YSYEKL. CDR3 size: 16 residues. The CDR3 DNA reads TGCGCCAGCAGCCAGTTAGCGGGGGGACCCTCCTACGAGCAGTACTTC. This gives the protein CASSQLAGGPSYEQYF.

Regarding this clone: A junction boundary mismatches the germline segment, possibly from a read error. This chain uses TRBV30 with TRBJ1-1; 7 nucleotides match TRBD1. Germline V gives CDR1 GTSNPN, CDR2 SVGIG (reference sequence). The CDR3 has 13 amino acids. CDR3 loop: CAWSVQGRTEVFF. DNA for the CDR3: TGTGCCTGGAGTGTACAGGGGAGGACTGAAGTTTTCTTT.

This rearrangement joins TRBV11-2 to TRBJ2-1; 7 bases map to TRBD2. In germline, CDR1 is SGHAT, CDR2 FQNNGV. With V trimmed by 1 base and J by 0 bases, 3 bases remained unmatched. This CDR3 region has 16 residues. The CDR3 sequence is CASSLGGGSSYNEQFF. Here the CDR3 DNA reads TGTGCCAGCAGCTTAGGGGGGGGGAGCTCCTACAATGAGCAGTTCTTC.

About this clone itself: The germline gene is not matched at one end of the junction; a read error may be the cause. The rearrangement joins TRBV25-1 to TRBJ1-6; TRBD1 is a possible D gene (5 bases). Per the germline V gene, CDR1 is MGHDK and CDR2 is SYGVNS. CDR3 length equals 14 residues. The CDR3 sequence is CASSERRGGSPLHF. In DNA, the CDR3 is TGTGCTAGCAGTGAGCGGCGGGGGGGTTCGCCCCTCCACTTT.

The chain has TRBV4-2 and TRBJ2-3, with TRBD2 identical over 15 bases. J lost 6 bases, V lost 1 base, and 5 bases had no gene match. The CDR3 has 17 residues. The germline gives CDR1 LGHNA, CDR2 YNFKEQ. Written as DNA, the CDR3 is TGTGCCAGCAGCCAAGGAGGACTAGCGGGGGGGGCGGATACGCAGTATTTT. This gives the protein CASSQGGLAGGADTQYF.

V is TRBV5-1 and J is TRBJ2-2; 7 bases are a match to TRBD1. With V trimmed by 0 bases and J by 7 bases, 9 bases remained unmatched. Per the germline V gene, CDR1 is SGHRS and CDR2 is YFSETQ. The CDR3 covers 16 residues. The CDR3 sequence is CASSLAIGGAGGELFF. CDR3 bases: TGCGCCAGCAGCTTGGCCATAGGGGGCGCAGGCGGGGAGCTGTTTTTT.

This clone showed up just a few times. The chain is built from TRBV5-1 and TRBJ2-5, with 7 bases aligning to TRBD2. The CDR3 is 16 residues long. Germline assignment: CDR1 SGHRS and CDR2 YFSETQ. V was pared by 0 bases and J by 4 bases, with 9 bases of the junction left unmatched. This CDR3 is CASSLEAGVGGETQYF. CDR3 coding DNA: TGCGCCAGCAGCTTGGAGGCGGGAGTGGGGGGAGAGACCCAGTACTTC.

The rearrangement joins TRBV9 to TRBJ2-3; a possible D gene is TRBD1 (6 bases). The CDR3 runs to 14 residues. The germline V and J ends were trimmed by 4 bases and 2 bases, with 11 bases remaining between them. Germline values: CDR1 SGDLS, CDR2 YYNGEE. This CDR3 reads CASSQRGFTDTQYF. The CDR3 DNA follows: TGTGCCAGCAGCCAGAGGGGGTTCACAGATACGCAGTATTTT.